A single T cell receptor (beta chain) is shown here with its context. What it binds is not known. With V trimmed by 1 base and J by 7 bases, 1 base remained unmatched. Germline CDR1 is SGHRS and CDR2 is YFSETQ. CDR3 size: 13 residues. This entry comes from a study of T cell responses to AZD1222 COVID-19 vaccine. Across the whole study: Recipients boosted at about 4 weeks or about 12 weeks are pooled.

Only in-frame clones appear in the TCRdb table, and some are missing; sequencing was by immunoSEQ multiplex PCR. In the table there are 90,000 to 150,000 clones, approximately 90% of which are singletons. General study results and limits: Every sample of the repertoires postdated the peak T cell response.

The clonotype was recovered from an adult in good health. The input for sequencing was peripheral blood, taken on day 0 of AZD1222 vaccination. The V call is TRBV5-1, the J call TRBJ2-1; TRBD1 matches at 8 bases. CDR3 DNA: TGCGCCAGCAGCTTGACAGGGGGGAATGAGCAGTTCTTC. It is translated as CASSLTGGNEQFF.